This entry describes one T cell receptor beta chain. Germline CDR1 and CDR2: MNHNY and SVGAGI (reference sequence). The V end was cut by 4 bases, the J end by 1 base, with 14 bases between. The CDR3 runs to 16 residues. Both 60 Vbeta primers and 13 Jbeta primers went into the PCR. Libraries were prepared by immunoSEQ multiplex PCR; TCRdb keeps only in-frame clonotypes and omits some of them. Of over 70,000 clones in the sample, 74% were seen once. The record originates from a study of cytomegalovirus exposure and HLA in healthy donors. The gene calls are TRBV6-6 and TRBJ2-1; TRBD1 might be the D (8 bases). What was sequenced was PBMCs. The sequence was collected from a man younger than 45 in good health and CMV-seropositive. CDR3 sequence: CASSSYRGGSYNEQFF. As DNA, the CDR3 is TGTGCCAGCAGTTCCTACAGGGGGGGATCCTACAATGAGCAGTTCTTC.